In this sample, the clone carrying this T cell receptor beta chain turned up a few times. This record belongs to a study of blood T cell repertoires in COVID-19. At the level of the study: Collection of acute and convalescent COVID-19 samples took place in the United States, Italy and Spain.

CDR1 and CDR2 from the germline V gene are SGDLS and YYNGEE. Trimming took 2 bases from V and 0 from J, leaving 6 bases between them. This CDR3 contains 14 residues. As originally analysed: Estimation of nucleated cell counts relied on the amplification of reference gene primers. TCRdb's copy holds only in-frame clones and misses some; the assay was immunoSEQ multiplex PCR. V and J calls and clone size are those listed in that table; D and trimming were worked out from the DNA. This table has about 220,000 clones, around 80% appearing once. The TCR comes from a man in his thirties or forties with active or convalescent COVID-19. Sequenced sample: peripheral blood. This chain joins TRBV9 and TRBJ1-5, with unresolved D. The CDR3 region has the DNA TGTGCCAGCAGCGTCTACGATAGCAATCAGCCCCAGCATTTT. Residues: CASSVYDSNQPQHF.